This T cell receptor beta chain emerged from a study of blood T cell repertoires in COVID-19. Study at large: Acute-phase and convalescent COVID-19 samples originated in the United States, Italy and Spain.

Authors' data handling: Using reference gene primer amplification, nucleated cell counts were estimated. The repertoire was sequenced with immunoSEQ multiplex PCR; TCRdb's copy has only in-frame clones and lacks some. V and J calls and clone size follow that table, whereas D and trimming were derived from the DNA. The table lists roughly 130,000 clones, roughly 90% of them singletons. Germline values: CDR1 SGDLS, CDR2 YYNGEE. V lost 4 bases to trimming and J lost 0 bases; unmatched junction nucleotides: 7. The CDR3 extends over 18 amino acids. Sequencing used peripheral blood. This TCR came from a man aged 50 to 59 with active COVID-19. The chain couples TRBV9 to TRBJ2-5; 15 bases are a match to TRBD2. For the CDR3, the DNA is TGTGCCAGCAGCCCGAGGACTAGCGGGGGGGCGTACCAAGAGACCCAGTACTTC. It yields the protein CASSPRTSGGAYQETQYF. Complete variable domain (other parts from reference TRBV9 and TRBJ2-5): DSGVTQTPKHLITATGQRVTLRCSPRSGDLSVYWYQQSLDQGLQFLIQYYNGEERAKGNILERFSAQQFPDLHSELNLSSLELGDSALYFCASSPRTSGGAYQETQYFGPGTRLLVL.